This T cell receptor beta chain was documented in a study of CD8+ T cells in alopecia areata. Notes on the study in general: Alopecia totalis/universalis scalp especially showed more expanded CD8+ clones than normal scalp.

The treatment here: oral pan-JAK inhibitor, 5-10 mg twice daily. As regards this clone: What it binds is unknown.

With 7 bases clipped from V and 7 bases from J, the junction kept 10 bases outside the gene matches. CDR1 is WNHNN and CDR2 is SYGVQD in the germline V gene (reference sequence). This CDR3 comprises 14 residues. After isolation, RNA underwent reverse transcription to generate cDNA as the sequencing template. The assay was immunoSEQ multiplex PCR, and TCRdb's table has in-frame clones only and misses some. The repertoire holds roughly 200,000 clones, with 35% to 40% as singletons. The TCR sequence derives from a human donor with alopecia areata. The chain couples TRBV10-1 to TRBJ2-7; 10 bases align to TRBD2. This specimen consisted of CD4+ T cells sorted from blood, obtained around week 34, from a patient treated with tofacitinib. The CDR3 reads CASTSGGPTGEQYF. CDR3 nucleotides: TGCGCCAGCACTAGCGGGGGCCCAACGGGGGAGCAGTACTTC.